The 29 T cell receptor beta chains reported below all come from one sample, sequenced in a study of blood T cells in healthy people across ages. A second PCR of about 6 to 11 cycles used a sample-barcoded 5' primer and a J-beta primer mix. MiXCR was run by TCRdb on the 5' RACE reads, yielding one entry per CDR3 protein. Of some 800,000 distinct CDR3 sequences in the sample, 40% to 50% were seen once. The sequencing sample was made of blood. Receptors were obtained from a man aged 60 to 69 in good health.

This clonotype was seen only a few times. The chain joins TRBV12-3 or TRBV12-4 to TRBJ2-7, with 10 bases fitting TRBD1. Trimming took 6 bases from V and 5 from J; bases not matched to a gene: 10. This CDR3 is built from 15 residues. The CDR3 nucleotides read TGTGCCAGCAGCCATCGGGACAGGGGATTGCACGAGCAGTACTTC. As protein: CASSHRDRGLHEQYF.

CDR3 DNA sequence: TGTGCCAGCAGCTCCGGGACATTGAACACTGAAGCTTTCTTT. Protein: CASSSGTLNTEAFF. V usage is TRBV5-5 and J usage is TRBJ1-1; tentative D call: TRBD1 (6 bases). This CDR3 spans 14 amino acids. The germline V gene has CDR1 SGHKS and CDR2 YYEKEE (reference sequence). Deletions cut 3 bases from V and 0 bases from J, with 9 bases between.

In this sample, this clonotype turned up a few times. This CDR3 reads CASSLATTDSGANVLTF. Here the CDR3 DNA reads TGTGCCAGCAGCTTGGCCACTACAGACTCTGGGGCCAACGTCCTGACTTTC. V gene TRBV5-5 combines with J gene TRBJ2-6; D is ambiguous. CDR1 and CDR2 (germline): SGHKS, YYEKEE (reference sequence). The CDR3 has 17 residues. V dropped 0 bases and J dropped 0 bases, with 10 bases sitting between them.

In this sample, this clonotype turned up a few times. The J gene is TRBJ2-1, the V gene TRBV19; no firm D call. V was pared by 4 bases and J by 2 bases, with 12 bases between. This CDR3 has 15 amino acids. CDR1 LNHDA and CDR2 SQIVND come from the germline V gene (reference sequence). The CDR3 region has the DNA TGTGCCAGTAGTACGCATGCCGCCCCCTACAATGAGCAGTTCTTC. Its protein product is CASSTHAAPYNEQFF.

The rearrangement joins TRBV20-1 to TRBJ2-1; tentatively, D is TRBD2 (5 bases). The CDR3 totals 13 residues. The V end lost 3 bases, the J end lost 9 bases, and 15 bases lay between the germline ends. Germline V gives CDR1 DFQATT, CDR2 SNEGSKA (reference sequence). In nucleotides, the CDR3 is TGCAGTGCTAGTGAGCTAGCCGAGGGTGAGCAGTTCTTC. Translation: CSASELAEGEQFF.

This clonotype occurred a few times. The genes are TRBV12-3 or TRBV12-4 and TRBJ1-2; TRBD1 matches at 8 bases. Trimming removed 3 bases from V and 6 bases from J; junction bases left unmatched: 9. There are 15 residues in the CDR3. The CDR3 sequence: CASSLGTTGEHGYTF. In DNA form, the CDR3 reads TGTGCCAGCAGTTTGGGAACGACAGGGGAACATGGCTACACCTTC.

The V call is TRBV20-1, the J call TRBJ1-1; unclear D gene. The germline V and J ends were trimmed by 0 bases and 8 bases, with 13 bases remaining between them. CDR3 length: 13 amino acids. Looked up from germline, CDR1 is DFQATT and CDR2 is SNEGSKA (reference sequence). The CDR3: CSARDPYGFEAFF. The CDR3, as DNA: TGCAGTGCTAGAGATCCTTACGGGTTCGAAGCTTTCTTT.

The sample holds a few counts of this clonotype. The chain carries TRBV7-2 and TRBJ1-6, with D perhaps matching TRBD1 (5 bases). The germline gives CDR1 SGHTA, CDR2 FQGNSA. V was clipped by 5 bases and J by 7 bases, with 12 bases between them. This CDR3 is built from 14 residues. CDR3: CASSPTGGNSPLHF. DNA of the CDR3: TGTGCCAGCAGCCCGACGGGGGGGAATTCACCCCTCCACTTT. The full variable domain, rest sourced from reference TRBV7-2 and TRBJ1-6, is GAGVSQSPSNKVTEKGKDVELRCDPISGHTALYWYRQSLGQGLEFLIYFQGNSAPDKSGLPSDRFSAERTGGSVSTLTIQRTQQEDSAVYLCASSPTGGNSPLHFGNGTRLTVT.

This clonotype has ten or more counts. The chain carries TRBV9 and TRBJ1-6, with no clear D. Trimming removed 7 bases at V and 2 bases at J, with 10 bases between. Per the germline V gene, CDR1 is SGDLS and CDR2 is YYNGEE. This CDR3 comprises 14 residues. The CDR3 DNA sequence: TGTGCCAGCGCACAGCGGCCCTATAATTCACCCCTCCACTTT. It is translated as CASAQRPYNSPLHF.

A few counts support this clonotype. CDR3 sequence reads: CSVGTGGAGTEAFF. The DNA of the CDR3 is TGCAGCGTTGGGACAGGGGGCGCCGGGACTGAAGCTTTCTTT. The rearrangement links TRBV29-1 to TRBJ1-1; TRBD1 aligns across 11 bases. Losses at the gene ends were 4 bases for V and 5 bases for J; bases not matched to a gene: 6. Germline V lookup: CDR1 SQVTM, CDR2 ANQGSEA. The CDR3 has 14 residues.

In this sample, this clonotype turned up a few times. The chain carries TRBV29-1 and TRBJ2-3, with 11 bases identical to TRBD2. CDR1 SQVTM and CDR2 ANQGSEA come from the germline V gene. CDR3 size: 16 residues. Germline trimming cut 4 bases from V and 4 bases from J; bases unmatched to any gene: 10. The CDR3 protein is CSVVGASGGRADTQYF. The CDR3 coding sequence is TGCAGCGTTGTGGGAGCTAGCGGGGGGCGGGCAGATACGCAGTATTTT.

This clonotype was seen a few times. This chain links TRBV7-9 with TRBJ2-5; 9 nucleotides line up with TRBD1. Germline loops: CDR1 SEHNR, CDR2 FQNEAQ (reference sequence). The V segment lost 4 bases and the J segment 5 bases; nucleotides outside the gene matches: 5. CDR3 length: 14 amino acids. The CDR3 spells CASSWTGVGETQYF. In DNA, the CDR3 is TGTGCCAGCAGCTGGACAGGGGTTGGGGAGACCCAGTACTTC.

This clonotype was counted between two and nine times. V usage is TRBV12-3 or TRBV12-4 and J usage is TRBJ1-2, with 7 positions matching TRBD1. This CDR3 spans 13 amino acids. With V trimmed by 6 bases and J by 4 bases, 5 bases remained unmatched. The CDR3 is CASRKTGPYGYTF. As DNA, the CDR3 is TGTGCCAGCAGGAAGACAGGGCCCTATGGCTACACCTTC.

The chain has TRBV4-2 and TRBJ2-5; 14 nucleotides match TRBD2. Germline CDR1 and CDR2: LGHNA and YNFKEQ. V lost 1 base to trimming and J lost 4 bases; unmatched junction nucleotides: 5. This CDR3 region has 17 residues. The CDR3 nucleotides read TGTGCCAGCAGCCAAGGGACTAGCGGGGGGTGGGGAGAGACCCAGTACTTC. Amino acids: CASSQGTSGGWGETQYF.

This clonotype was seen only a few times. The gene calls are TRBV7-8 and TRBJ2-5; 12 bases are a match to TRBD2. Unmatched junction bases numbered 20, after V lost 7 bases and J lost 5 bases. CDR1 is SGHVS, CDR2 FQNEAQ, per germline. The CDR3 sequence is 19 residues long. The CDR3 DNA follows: TGTGCCAGCAACACTAACAGACTAGCGGGGGTGGCACGAGCGGAGACCCAGTACTTC. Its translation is CASNTNRLAGVARAETQYF.

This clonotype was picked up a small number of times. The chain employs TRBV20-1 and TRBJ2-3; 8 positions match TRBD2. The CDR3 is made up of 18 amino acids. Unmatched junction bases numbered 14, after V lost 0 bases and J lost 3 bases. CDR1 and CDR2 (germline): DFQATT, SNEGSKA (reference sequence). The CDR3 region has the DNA TGCAGTGCTAGAGATTACGCGGGGTTAGCGGGGTTAACAGATACGCAGTATTTT. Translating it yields CSARDYAGLAGLTDTQYF.

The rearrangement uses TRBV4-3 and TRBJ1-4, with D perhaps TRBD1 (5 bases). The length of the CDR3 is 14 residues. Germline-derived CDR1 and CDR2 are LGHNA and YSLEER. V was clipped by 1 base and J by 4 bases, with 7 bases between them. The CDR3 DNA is TGCGCCAGCAGCCAAGTAGGGGTTAATGAAAAACTGTTTTTT. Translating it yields CASSQVGVNEKLFF.

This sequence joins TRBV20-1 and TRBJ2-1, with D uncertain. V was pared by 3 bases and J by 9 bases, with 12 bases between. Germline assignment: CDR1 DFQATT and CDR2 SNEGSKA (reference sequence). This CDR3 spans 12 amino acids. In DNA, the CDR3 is TGCAGTGCTAGGGGTCCCGATACTGAGCAGTTCTTC. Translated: CSARGPDTEQFF.

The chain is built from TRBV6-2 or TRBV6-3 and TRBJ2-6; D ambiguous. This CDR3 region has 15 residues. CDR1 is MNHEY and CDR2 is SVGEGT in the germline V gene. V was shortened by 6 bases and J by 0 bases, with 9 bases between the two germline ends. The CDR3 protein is CASSPTFSGANVLTF. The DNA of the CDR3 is TGTGCCAGCAGCCCAACCTTCTCTGGGGCCAACGTCCTGACTTTC.

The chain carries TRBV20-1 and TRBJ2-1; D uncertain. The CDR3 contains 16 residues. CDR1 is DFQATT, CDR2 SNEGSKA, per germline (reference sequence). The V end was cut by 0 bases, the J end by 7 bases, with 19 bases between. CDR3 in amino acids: CSARDIVGFGRNEQFF. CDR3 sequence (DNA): TGCAGTGCTAGAGATATTGTAGGGTTTGGACGAAATGAGCAGTTCTTC.

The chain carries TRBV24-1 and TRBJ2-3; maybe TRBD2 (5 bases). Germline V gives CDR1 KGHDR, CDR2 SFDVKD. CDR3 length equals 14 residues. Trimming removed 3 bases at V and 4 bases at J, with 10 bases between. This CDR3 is CATSDPRGSDTQYF. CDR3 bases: TGTGCCACCAGTGATCCCCGAGGGTCAGATACGCAGTATTTT.

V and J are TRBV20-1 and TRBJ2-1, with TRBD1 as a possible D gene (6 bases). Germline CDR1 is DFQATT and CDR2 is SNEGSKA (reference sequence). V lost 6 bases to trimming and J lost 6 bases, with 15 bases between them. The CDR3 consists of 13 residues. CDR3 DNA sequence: TGCAGTGCGTTGCAGGGGCGCGGCAATGAGCAGTTCTTC. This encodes CSALQGRGNEQFF.

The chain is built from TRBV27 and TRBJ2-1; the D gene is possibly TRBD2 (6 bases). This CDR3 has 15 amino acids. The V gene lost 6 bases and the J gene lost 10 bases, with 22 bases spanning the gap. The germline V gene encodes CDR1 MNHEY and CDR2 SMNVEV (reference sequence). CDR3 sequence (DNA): TGTGCCAGCAGCTCACTCACGGGGGTCTTCTACGAGCAGTTCTTC. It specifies CASSSLTGVFYEQFF.

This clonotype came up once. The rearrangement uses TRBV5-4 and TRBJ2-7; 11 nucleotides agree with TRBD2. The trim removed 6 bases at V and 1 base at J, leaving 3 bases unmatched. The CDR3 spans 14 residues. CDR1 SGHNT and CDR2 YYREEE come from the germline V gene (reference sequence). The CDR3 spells CASTGTSGSYEQYF. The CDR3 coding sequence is TGTGCCAGCACCGGGACTAGCGGATCCTACGAGCAGTACTTC.

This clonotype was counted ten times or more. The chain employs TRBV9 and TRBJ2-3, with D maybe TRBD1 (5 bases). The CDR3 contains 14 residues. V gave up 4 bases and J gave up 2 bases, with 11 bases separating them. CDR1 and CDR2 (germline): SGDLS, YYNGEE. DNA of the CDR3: TGTGCCAGCAGCTCGCAGGGATACACAGATACGCAGTATTTT. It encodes CASSSQGYTDTQYF.

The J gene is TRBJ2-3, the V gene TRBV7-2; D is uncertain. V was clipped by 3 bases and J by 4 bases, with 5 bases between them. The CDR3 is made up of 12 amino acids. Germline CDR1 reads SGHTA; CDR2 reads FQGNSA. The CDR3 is CASSFGPDTQYF. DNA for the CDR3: TGTGCCAGCAGCTTTGGACCAGATACGCAGTATTTT.

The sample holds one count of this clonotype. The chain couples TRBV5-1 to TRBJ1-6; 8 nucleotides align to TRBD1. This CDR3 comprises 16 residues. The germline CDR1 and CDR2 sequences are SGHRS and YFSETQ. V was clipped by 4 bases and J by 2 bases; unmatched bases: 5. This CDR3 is CASSNTGGTYNSPLHF. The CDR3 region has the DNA TGCGCCAGCAGCAACACAGGGGGAACCTATAATTCACCCCTCCACTTT. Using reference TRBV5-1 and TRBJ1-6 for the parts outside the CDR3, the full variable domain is KAGVTQTPRYLIKTRGQQVTLSCSPISGHRSVSWYQQTPGQGLQFLFEYFSETQRNKGNFPGRFSGRQFSNSRSEMNVSTLELGDSALYLCASSNTGGTYNSPLHFGNGTRLTVT.

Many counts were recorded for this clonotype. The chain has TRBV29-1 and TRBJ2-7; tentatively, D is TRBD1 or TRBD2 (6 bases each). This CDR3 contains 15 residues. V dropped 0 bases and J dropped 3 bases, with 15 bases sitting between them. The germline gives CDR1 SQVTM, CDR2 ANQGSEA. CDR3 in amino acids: CSVEEGGTGVYEQYF. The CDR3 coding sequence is TGCAGCGTTGAAGAAGGGGGGACGGGAGTCTACGAGCAGTACTTC.

CDR3 DNA sequence: TGTGCCACCCGGGACAGGGTAAACAATGAGCAGTACTTC. Amino acids: CATRDRVNNEQYF. V and J are TRBV6-6 and TRBJ2-5; 9 bases are a match to TRBD1. The CDR3 runs 13 residues. Germline loops: CDR1 MNHNY, CDR2 SVGAGI (reference sequence). After removal of 10 bases from V and 11 bases from J, the junction contained 14 bases not matched to a gene.